These 20 T cell receptor beta chains share one sample of origin, sequenced in a study of blood T cell repertoires in COVID-19. Produced via immunoSEQ multiplex PCR; TCRdb's table is partial and in-frame only. The sample has a few hundred thousand clones; approximately 90% are singletons. The sequencing input was peripheral blood. All receptors derive from a woman in her fifties or sixties with active or convalescent COVID-19.

The CDR3 DNA reads as TGTGCCAGCAGCGCGGACAGGGGGCAGGGCGGGGAGCTGTTTTTT. This gives the protein CASSADRGQGGELFF. The chain carries TRBV2 and TRBJ2-2; 11 positions agree with TRBD1. The CDR3 length is 15 residues. Per the germline V gene, CDR1 is SNHLY and CDR2 is FYNNEI. Trimming cost V 6 bases and J 7 bases; bases outside gene matches: 7.

V and J are TRBV10-1 and TRBJ2-4, with D possibly TRBD2 on 6 matching bases. This CDR3 region has 21 residues. Trimming shortened V by 5 bases and J by 0 bases, and 29 bases separated the two germline ends. Per germline, CDR1 WNHNN and CDR2 SYGVQD (reference sequence). CDR3 DNA sequence: TGCGCCAGCAGTTATCATCCGGCGGTTGCGGGATACCAACTAGCCAAAAACATTCAGTACTTC. Amino acids: CASSYHPAVAGYQLAKNIQYF.

The chain uses TRBV24-1 and TRBJ1-5; tentatively, D is TRBD1 (5 bases). V was shortened by 4 bases and J by 7 bases, with 13 bases between the two germline ends. The CDR3 is 14 amino acids. Looked up from germline, CDR1 is KGHDR and CDR2 is SFDVKD. The CDR3 DNA follows: TGTGCCACCAGTGACCCTAGGACAAACCAGCCCCAGCATTTT. Protein sequence: CATSDPRTNQPQHF.

This chain links TRBV6-1 with TRBJ2-7, with D possibly matching TRBD1 (5 bases). CDR1 and CDR2 from the germline V gene are MNHNS and SASEGT. The CDR3 has 10 amino acids. Trimming stripped 8 bases from V and 11 bases from J, with 13 bases between. The CDR3 DNA reads TGTGCCAGCGGCCGGACAATGGAGTACTTC. Residues: CASGRTMEYF.

The CDR3 DNA sequence: TGCGCCAGCAGCCAAGAATACGCGGGGGTGGCCCAGTACTTC. Its translation is CASSQEYAGVAQYF. The J gene is TRBJ2-5, the V gene TRBV4-3; TRBD2 matches 7 bases. The trim removed 0 bases at V and 9 bases at J, leaving 7 bases unmatched. The CDR3 runs 14 residues. Germline loops: CDR1 LGHNA, CDR2 YSLEER.

This chain connects TRBV3-1 (or the pseudogene TRBV3-2) to TRBJ1-1; 11 bases line up with TRBD1. Losses at the gene ends were 4 bases for V and 4 bases for J; bases not matched to a gene: 8. CDR1 LGHDT and CDR2 YNNKEL come from the germline V gene (reference sequence). CDR3 size: 16 residues. The CDR3 loop is CASSPTPGQGGTEAFF. CDR3 DNA sequence: TGTGCCAGCAGCCCAACGCCGGGACAGGGGGGCACTGAAGCTTTCTTT.

V and J are TRBV9 and TRBJ1-3; possible D gene TRBD1, 6 bases. CDR3 length: 14 amino acids. Germline CDR1 is SGDLS and CDR2 is YYNGEE. Deletions cut 2 bases from V and 4 bases from J, with 10 bases between. The CDR3 region is CASSVTGIGNTIYF. CDR3 nucleotides: TGTGCCAGCAGCGTGACAGGAATCGGAAACACCATATATTTT. The full variable domain, with the rest looked up from reference TRBV9 and TRBJ1-3, is DSGVTQTPKHLITATGQRVTLRCSPRSGDLSVYWYQQSLDQGLQFLIQYYNGEERAKGNILERFSAQQFPDLHSELNLSSLELGDSALYFCASSVTGIGNTIYFGEGSWLTVV.

V is TRBV5-1 and J is TRBJ2-5; 8 nucleotides align to TRBD2. J lost 4 bases, V lost 3 bases, and 5 bases had no gene match. The germline gives CDR1 SGHRS, CDR2 YFSETQ. The CDR3 has 14 amino acids. The CDR3 region is CASSSARGGETQYF. CDR3 DNA sequence: TGCGCCAGCAGCTCGGCCCGGGGGGGAGAGACCCAGTACTTC.

The chain joins TRBV5-1 to TRBJ2-4; 7 bases align to TRBD1. The CDR3 is made up of 14 amino acids. V shed 3 bases, J shed 6 bases, and the junction held 6 bases outside the gene matches. Germline V gene sequence: CDR1 SGHRS, CDR2 YFSETQ. CDR3: CASSSSTGINIQYF. Written as DNA, the CDR3 is TGCGCCAGCAGCTCTTCGACAGGGATAAACATTCAGTACTTC.

The rearrangement links TRBV9 to TRBJ1-1; D gene ambiguous. CDR3 length equals 14 residues. Germline loops: CDR1 SGDLS, CDR2 YYNGEE. V was cut by 2 bases and J by 5 bases, with 13 bases left in between. The CDR3: CASSVRPGGTEAFF. CDR3 nucleotide sequence: TGTGCCAGCAGCGTGAGACCGGGCGGGACTGAAGCTTTCTTT.

The chain links TRBV7-9 to TRBJ1-1; 8 bases line up with TRBD1. Germline values: CDR1 SEHNR, CDR2 FQNEAQ (reference sequence). The CDR3 has 15 residues. Trimming at V came to 2 bases and at J to 6 bases, leaving 8 bases not matched to a gene. CDR3: CASSLRQGLAPEAFF. In DNA form, the CDR3 reads TGTGCCAGCAGCTTAAGACAGGGGTTGGCCCCTGAAGCTTTCTTT.

This chain uses TRBV9 with TRBJ2-5, with 7 bases aligning to TRBD2. V lost 4 bases to trimming and J lost 7 bases; unmatched junction nucleotides: 10. Germline loops: CDR1 SGDLS, CDR2 YYNGEE. This CDR3 spans 14 amino acids. The CDR3 sequence: CASSSRGEVGTQYF. CDR3 coding DNA: TGTGCCAGCAGCTCCCGGGGGGAGGTTGGGACCCAGTACTTC.

The chain employs TRBV6-5 and TRBJ1-4, with TRBD1 identical over 7 bases. Germline values: CDR1 MNHEY, CDR2 SVGAGI. The CDR3 covers 15 residues. The V gene end was trimmed by 5 bases and the J gene end by 5 bases; junction bases not matched to a gene: 8. The CDR3 coding sequence is TGTGCCAGCAGTCAGGGACAGACAATGAATGAAAAACTGTTTTTT. It codes for CASSQGQTMNEKLFF.

The V call is TRBV18, the J call TRBJ1-5, with 7 bases matching TRBD1. The CDR3 has 15 amino acids. Germline values: CDR1 KGHSH, CDR2 LQKENI. With V trimmed by 5 bases and J by 8 bases, 12 bases remained unmatched. The CDR3 nucleotides read TGTGCCAGCTCAATGAGGGGGCCCCCGGGAGAGCCCCAGCATTTT. Protein product: CASSMRGPPGEPQHF.

The V and J genes are TRBV10-3 and TRBJ1-1; 10 nucleotides align to TRBD1. This CDR3 is 15 amino acids long. V lost 7 bases to trimming and J lost 4 bases; unmatched junction nucleotides: 9. Germline V gene sequence: CDR1 ENHRY, CDR2 SYGVKD. The CDR3 nucleotides read TGTGCCATCAATCCGGGACAGGGGATGGGCACTGAAGCTTTCTTT. Translated, it gives CAINPGQGMGTEAFF.

V usage is TRBV27 and J usage is TRBJ2-5; D possibly corresponds to TRBD1 (6 bases). Looked up from germline, CDR1 is MNHEY and CDR2 is SMNVEV (reference sequence). The CDR3 length is 14 residues. Trimming pared 3 bases from V and 1 base from J, leaving 9 bases between. In nucleotides, the CDR3 is TGTGCCAGCAGTTTCGGACAGCGCCAAGAGACCCAGTACTTC. As protein: CASSFGQRQETQYF.

This clone has only one observation. The chain combines TRBV2 with TRBJ1-2; 9 nucleotides line up with TRBD1. CDR3 length equals 16 residues. Germline V lookup: CDR1 SNHLY, CDR2 FYNNEI. Losses at the gene ends were 5 bases for V and 7 bases for J; bases not matched to a gene: 14. CDR3 loop: CASSQSLPGQGSGYTF. CDR3 sequence (DNA): TGTGCCAGCAGTCAAAGCCTTCCGGGACAGGGAAGTGGCTACACCTTC.

The V and J genes are TRBV19 and TRBJ1-4; D possibly corresponds to TRBD1 (5 bases). The CDR3 is made up of 15 amino acids. Deletions cut 1 base from V and 5 bases from J, with 11 bases between. Germline CDR1 is LNHDA and CDR2 is SQIVND (reference sequence). CDR3 region: CASSIGNRQNEKLFF. CDR3 sequence (DNA): TGTGCCAGTAGTATAGGAAACAGGCAGAATGAAAAACTGTTTTTT. Variable domain in full (rest from reference TRBV19 and TRBJ1-4): DGGITQSPKYLFRKEGQNVTLSCEQNLNHDAMYWYRQDPGQGLRLIYYSQIVNDFQKGDIAEGYSVSREKKESFPLTVTSAQKNPTAFYLCASSIGNRQNEKLFFGSGTQLSVL.

This chain links TRBV25-1 with TRBJ2-5, with a weak D call TRBD2 (5 bases). Germline assignment: CDR1 MGHDK and CDR2 SYGVNS. The CDR3 sequence is 12 residues long. Trimming took 9 bases from V and 7 from J, leaving 15 bases between them. CDR3 amino acids: CASPSRLGTQYF. CDR3 coding DNA: TGTGCCAGTCCTAGCCGCCTAGGGACCCAGTACTTC.

The rearrangement uses TRBV14 and TRBJ2-3; 10 bases are a match to TRBD1. Germline values: CDR1 SGHDN, CDR2 FVKESK. The V and J ends lost 2 bases and 4 bases, in that order; junction bases with no gene match: 12. The CDR3 has 18 amino acids. This CDR3 is CASSQSTRDRGRADTQYF. DNA for the CDR3: TGTGCCAGCAGCCAATCGACCCGGGACAGGGGTAGAGCAGATACGCAGTATTTT.